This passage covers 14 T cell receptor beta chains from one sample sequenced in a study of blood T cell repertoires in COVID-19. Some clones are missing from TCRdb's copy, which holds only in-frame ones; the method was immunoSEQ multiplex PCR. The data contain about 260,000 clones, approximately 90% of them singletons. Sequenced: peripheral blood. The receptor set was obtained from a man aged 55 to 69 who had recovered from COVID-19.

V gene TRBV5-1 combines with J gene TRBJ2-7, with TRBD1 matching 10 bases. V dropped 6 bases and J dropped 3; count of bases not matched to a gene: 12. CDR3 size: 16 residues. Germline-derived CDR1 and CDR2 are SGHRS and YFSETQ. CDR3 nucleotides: TGCGCCAGCACCACCAGTCCCGGACAGGGGGGCTACGAGCAGTACTTC. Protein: CASTTSPGQGGYEQYF.

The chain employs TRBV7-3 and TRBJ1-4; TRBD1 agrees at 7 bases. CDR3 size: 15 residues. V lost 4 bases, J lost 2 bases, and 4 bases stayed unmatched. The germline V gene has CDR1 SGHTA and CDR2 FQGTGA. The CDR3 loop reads CASSSLTGTNEKLFF. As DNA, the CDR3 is TGTGCCAGCAGCTCATTGACAGGGACTAATGAAAAACTGTTTTTT.

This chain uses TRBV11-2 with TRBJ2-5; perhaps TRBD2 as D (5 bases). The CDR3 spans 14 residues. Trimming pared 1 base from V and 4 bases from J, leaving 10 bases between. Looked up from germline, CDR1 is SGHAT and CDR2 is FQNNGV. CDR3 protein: CASSLGWEPETQYF. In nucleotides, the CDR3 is TGTGCCAGCAGCTTAGGGTGGGAGCCAGAGACCCAGTACTTC.

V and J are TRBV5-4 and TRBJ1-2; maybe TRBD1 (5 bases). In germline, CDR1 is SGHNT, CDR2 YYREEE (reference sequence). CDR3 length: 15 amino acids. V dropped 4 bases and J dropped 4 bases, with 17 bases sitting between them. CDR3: CASSPEPGETYGYTF. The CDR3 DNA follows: TGTGCCAGCAGCCCCGAGCCGGGGGAGACCTATGGCTACACCTTC.

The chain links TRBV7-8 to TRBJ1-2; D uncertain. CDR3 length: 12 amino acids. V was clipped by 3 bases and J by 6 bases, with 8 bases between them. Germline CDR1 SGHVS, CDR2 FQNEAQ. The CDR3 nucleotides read TGTGCCAGCAGCTTTGACAAGGATGGCTACACCTTC. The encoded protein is CASSFDKDGYTF.

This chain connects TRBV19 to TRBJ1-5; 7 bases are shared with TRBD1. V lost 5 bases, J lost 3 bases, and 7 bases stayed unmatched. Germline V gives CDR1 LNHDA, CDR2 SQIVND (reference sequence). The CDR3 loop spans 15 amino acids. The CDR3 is CASSGGTEFNQPQHF. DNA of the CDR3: TGTGCCAGTAGTGGCGGGACAGAGTTCAATCAGCCCCAGCATTTT.

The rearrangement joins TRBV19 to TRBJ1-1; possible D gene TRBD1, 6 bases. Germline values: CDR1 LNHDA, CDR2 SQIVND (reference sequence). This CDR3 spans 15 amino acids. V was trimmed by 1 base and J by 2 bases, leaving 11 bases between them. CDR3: CASSIVGQYNTEAFF. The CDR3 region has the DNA TGTGCCAGTAGTATAGTCGGACAGTATAACACTGAAGCTTTCTTT.

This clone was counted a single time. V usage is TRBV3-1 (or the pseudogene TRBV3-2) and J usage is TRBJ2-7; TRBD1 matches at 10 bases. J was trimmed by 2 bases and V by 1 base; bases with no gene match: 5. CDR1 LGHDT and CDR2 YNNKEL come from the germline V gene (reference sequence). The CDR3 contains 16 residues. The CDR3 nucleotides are TGTGCCAGCAGCCAAGCTGCCGGGACAGGGGCCTACGAGCAGTACTTC. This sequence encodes CASSQAAGTGAYEQYF.

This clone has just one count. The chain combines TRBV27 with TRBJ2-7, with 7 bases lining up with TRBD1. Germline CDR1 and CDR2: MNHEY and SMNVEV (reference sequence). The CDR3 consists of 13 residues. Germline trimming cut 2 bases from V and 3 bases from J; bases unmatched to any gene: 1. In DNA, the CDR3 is TGTGCCAGCAGTTTAAGACAGGGCTACGAGCAGTACTTC. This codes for CASSLRQGYEQYF.

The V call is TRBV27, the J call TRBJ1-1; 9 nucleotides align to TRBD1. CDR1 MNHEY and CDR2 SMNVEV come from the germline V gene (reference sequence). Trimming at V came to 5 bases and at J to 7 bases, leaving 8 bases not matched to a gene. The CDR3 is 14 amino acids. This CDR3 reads CASSPSDRGSEAFF. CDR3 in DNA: TGTGCCAGCAGTCCGTCCGACAGGGGGAGTGAAGCTTTCTTT.

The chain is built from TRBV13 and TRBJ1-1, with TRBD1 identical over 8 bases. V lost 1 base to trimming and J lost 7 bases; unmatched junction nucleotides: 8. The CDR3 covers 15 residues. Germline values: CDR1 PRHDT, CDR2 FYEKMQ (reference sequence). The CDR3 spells CASSLAGQGYSEAFF. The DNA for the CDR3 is TGTGCCAGCAGCTTAGCCGGACAGGGTTATAGTGAAGCTTTCTTT.

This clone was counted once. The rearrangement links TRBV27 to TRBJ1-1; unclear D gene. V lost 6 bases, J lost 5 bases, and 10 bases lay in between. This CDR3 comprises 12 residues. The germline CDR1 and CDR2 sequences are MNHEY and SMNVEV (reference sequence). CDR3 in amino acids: CASRDRRTEAFF. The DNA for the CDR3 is TGTGCCAGCAGGGACCGGAGGACTGAAGCTTTCTTT.

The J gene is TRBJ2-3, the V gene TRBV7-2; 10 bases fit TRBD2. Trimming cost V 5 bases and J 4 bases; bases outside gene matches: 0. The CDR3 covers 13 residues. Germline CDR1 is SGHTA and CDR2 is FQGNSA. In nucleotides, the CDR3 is TGTGCCAGCAGCAGCGGGGGGGCAGATACGCAGTATTTT. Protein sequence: CASSSGGADTQYF.

In nucleotides, the CDR3 is TGTGCCAGCAGCCAAAGGTCCGGGGGGCTTAACACTGAAGCTTTCTTT. The encoded protein is CASSQRSGGLNTEAFF. The gene calls are TRBV11-2 and TRBJ1-1; perhaps TRBD1 as D (6 bases). Germline V gives CDR1 SGHAT, CDR2 FQNNGV. The CDR3 runs 16 residues. The V end lost 5 bases, the J end lost 2 bases, and 18 bases lay between the germline ends. The full variable domain, in which reference TRBV11-2 and TRBJ1-1 provide the parts outside the CDR3, is EAGVAQSPRYKIIEKRQSVAFWCNPISGHATLYWYQQILGQGPKLLIQFQNNGVVDDSQLPKDRFSAERLKGVDSTLKIQPAKLEDSAVYLCASSQRSGGLNTEAFFGQGTRLTVV.